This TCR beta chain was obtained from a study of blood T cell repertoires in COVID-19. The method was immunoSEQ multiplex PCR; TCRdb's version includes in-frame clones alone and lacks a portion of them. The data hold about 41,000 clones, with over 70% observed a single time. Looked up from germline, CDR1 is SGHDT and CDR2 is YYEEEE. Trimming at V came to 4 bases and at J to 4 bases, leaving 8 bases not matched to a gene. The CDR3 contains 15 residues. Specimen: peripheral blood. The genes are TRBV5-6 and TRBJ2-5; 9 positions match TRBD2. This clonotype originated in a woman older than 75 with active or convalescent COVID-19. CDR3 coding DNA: TGTGCCAGCAGCCCTCGGCGGGGGGGCGTAGAGACCCAGTACTTC. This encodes CASSPRRGGVETQYF. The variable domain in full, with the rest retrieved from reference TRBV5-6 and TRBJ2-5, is DAGVTQSPTHLIKTRGQQVTLRCSPKSGHDTVSWYQQALGQGPQFIFQYYEEEERQRGNFPDRFSGHQFPNYSSELNVNALLLGDSALYLCASSPRRGGVETQYFGPGTRLLVL.